The 9 T cell receptor beta chains presented below share a single source sample, sequenced in a study of shared clonotypes between healthy human individuals. Here immunoSEQ multiplex PCR was the method, and the copy in TCRdb shows in-frame clones only, minus some. The repertoire includes 850,000 to 1,200,000 clones, about 77% of them detected once, and about 1.5% sits in the top ten. The sample comprised memory CD4+ T cells sorted from blood. Subset specified: CD45RA-negative fraction. These receptors were obtained from a man between 18 and 35 years old in good health.

This clone was observed a single time. V gene TRBV19 combines with J gene TRBJ1-5, with D hard to call. CDR1 is LNHDA and CDR2 is SQIVND in the germline V gene (reference sequence). This CDR3 is 12 amino acids long. The germline V and J ends were trimmed by 7 bases and 4 bases, with 8 bases remaining between them. Written as DNA, the CDR3 is TGTGCCAGTAATGAGCGAAATCAGCCCCAGCATTTT. Amino acids: CASNERNQPQHF.

This clone was detected only a few times. The chain recombines TRBV10-3 with TRBJ2-3; 10 bases are a match to TRBD2. CDR3 length: 15 residues. The germline CDR1 and CDR2 sequences are ENHRY and SYGVKD. Germline trimming cut 3 bases from V and 5 bases from J; bases unmatched to any gene: 5. Here the CDR3 DNA reads TGTGCCATCAGTGACGTTAGCGGGGGGAAAGATACGCAGTATTTT. Translation gives CAISDVSGGKDTQYF.

Written as DNA, the CDR3 is TGCGCCAGCAACCTGGGACAGAAACAAGAGACCCAGTACTTC. This gives the protein CASNLGQKQETQYF. The chain has TRBV5-1 and TRBJ2-5, with 7 bases lining up with TRBD1. V shed 6 bases, J shed 2 bases, and the junction held 7 bases outside the gene matches. The germline V gene has CDR1 SGHRS and CDR2 YFSETQ. The CDR3 covers 14 residues.

CDR3 region: CASSPGTGAGEPQHF. In nucleotides, the CDR3 is TGCGCCAGCAGCCCCGGCACAGGGGCGGGGGAGCCCCAGCATTTT. The chain joins TRBV5-1 to TRBJ1-5; 7 nucleotides match TRBD1. Germline V gene data show CDR1 as SGHRS and CDR2 as YFSETQ. The junction had 12 bases not matched to a gene; V was cut back by 4 bases and J by 8 bases. The CDR3 totals 15 residues.

The V gene is TRBV6-6, the J gene TRBJ1-1; the D is unclear. V was cut by 2 bases and J by 5 bases, with 6 bases left in between. This CDR3 is built from 12 residues. The germline gives CDR1 MNHNY, CDR2 SVGAGI (reference sequence). The CDR3 DNA is TGTGCCAGCAGTTACGGGCAGACTGAAGCTTTCTTT. It translates to CASSYGQTEAFF.

V and J are TRBV28 and TRBJ2-3; TRBD2 agrees at 9 bases. The V and J ends lost 5 bases and 4 bases, in that order; junction bases with no gene match: 4. Germline CDR1 is MDHEN and CDR2 is SYDVKM. The CDR3 sequence is 14 residues long. In DNA, the CDR3 is TGTGCCAGCAGTGGCGGGGGGGTCGCAGATACGCAGTATTTT. Residues: CASSGGGVADTQYF.

This clone has a single count. The chain recombines TRBV5-1 with TRBJ2-7; D may be TRBD1 or TRBD2 (5 bases each). V was cut by 0 bases and J by 3 bases, with 13 bases left in between. The germline CDR1 and CDR2 sequences are SGHRS and YFSETQ. The CDR3 is 15 amino acids. For the CDR3, the DNA is TGCGCCAGCAGCTTGGGTAGCACAGGAGGCTACGAGCAGTACTTC. It codes for CASSLGSTGGYEQYF.

The CDR3, as DNA: TGCGCCAGCAGCTTGGCTCGGGGTACCTTGGAGCAGTACTTC. Protein sequence: CASSLARGTLEQYF. The chain combines TRBV5-1 with TRBJ2-7; a possible D gene is TRBD2 (5 bases). Trimming left V 0 bases short and J 7 bases short, with 14 bases between. CDR1 SGHRS and CDR2 YFSETQ come from the germline V gene. This CDR3 has 14 residues.

This clone appeared a few times. The rearrangement uses TRBV6-5 and TRBJ1-6; TRBD1 matches 7 bases. The CDR3 is 15 residues long. CDR1 and CDR2 from the germline V gene are MNHEY and SVGAGI. With 6 bases clipped from V and 2 bases from J, the junction kept 4 bases outside the gene matches. The CDR3 loop is CASSRQGPYNSPLHF. Here the CDR3 DNA reads TGTGCCAGCAGCCGACAGGGCCCCTATAATTCACCCCTCCACTTT.